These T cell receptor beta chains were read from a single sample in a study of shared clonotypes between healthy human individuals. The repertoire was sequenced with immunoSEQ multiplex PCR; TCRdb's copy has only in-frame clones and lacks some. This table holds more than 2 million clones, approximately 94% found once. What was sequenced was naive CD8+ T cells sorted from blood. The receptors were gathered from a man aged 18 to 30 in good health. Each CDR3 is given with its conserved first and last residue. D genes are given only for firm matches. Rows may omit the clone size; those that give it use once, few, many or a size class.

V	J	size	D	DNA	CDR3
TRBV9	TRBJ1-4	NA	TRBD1	TGTGCCAGCAGCGCTGGACAGGGGGCAGGCGAAAAACTGTTTTTT	CASSAGQGAGEKLFF
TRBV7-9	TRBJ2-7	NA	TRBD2	TGTGCCAGCAGCGACGGACTAGCGGGCTACGAGCAGTACTTC	CASSDGLAGYEQYF
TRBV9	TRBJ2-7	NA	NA	TGTGCCAGCAGCCCTCGACCGGAGGGGAGCTCCTACGAGCAGTACTTC	CASSPRPEGSSYEQYF
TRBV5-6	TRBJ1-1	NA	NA	TGTGCCAGCAGCTTGAATTGGAACACTGAAGCTTTCTTT	CASSLNWNTEAFF
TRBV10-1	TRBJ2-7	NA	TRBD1	TGCGCCAGCATTGAAAGACAGGGGTTCGGAGCCTACGAGCAGTACTTC	CASIERQGFGAYEQYF
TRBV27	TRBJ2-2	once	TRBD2	TGTGCCAGCAGTTTCTCGGCGGGAGAGAACACCGGGGAGCTGTTTTTT	CASSFSAGENTGELFF
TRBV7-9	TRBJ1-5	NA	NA	TGTGCCAGCAGCCTTTCGACGGAGTATAGCAATCAGCCCCAGCATTTT	CASSLSTEYSNQPQHF
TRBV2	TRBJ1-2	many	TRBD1	TGTGCCATGAAGGACAGGGGGCTCTATGGCTACACCTTC	CAMKDRGLYGYTF
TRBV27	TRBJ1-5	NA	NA	TGTGCCAGCAGTTTATTGGGCGTGGATCAGCCCCAGCATTTT	CASSLLGVDQPQHF
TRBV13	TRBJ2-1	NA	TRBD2	TGTGCCAGCAGCTTAACGGGACTAGCGGAGGACAATGAGCAGTTCTTC	CASSLTGLAEDNEQFF
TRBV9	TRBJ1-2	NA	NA	TGTGCCAGCAGCGTAGACAGGGACCGGGGTGGCTACACCTTC	CASSVDRDRGGYTF
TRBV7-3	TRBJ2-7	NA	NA	TGTGCCAGCAGCTCCTCAGGGGATAGCTCCTACGAGCAGTACTTC	CASSSSGDSSYEQYF
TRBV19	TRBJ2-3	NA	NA	TGTGCCAGTAGTATTGCGGCAGATACGCAGTATTTT	CASSIAADTQYF
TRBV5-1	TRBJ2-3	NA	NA	TGCGCCAGCAGCTTGAATGGACAGACTAGCACAGATACGCAGTATTTT	CASSLNGQTSTDTQYF
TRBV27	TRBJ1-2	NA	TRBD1	TGTGCCACATACCGGGACCTGGGGACAGGGTTGGATGGCTACACCTTC	CATYRDLGTGLDGYTF
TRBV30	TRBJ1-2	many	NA	TGTGCCTGGAGTGTCCCGAAATATGGCTACACCTTC	CAWSVPKYGYTF
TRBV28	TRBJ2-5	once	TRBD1	TGTGCCAGCAGCTATCCGGGACAGGGGGAAGAGACCCAGTACTTC	CASSYPGQGEETQYF
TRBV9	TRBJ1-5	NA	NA	TGTGCCAGCAGCGCAACAGCGATTAGCAATCAGCCCCAGCATTTT	CASSATAISNQPQHF
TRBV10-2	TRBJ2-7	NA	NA	TGCGCCAGCAGTGTGGCAGTAACAGCCTACGAGCAGTACTTC	CASSVAVTAYEQYF
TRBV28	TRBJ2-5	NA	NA	TGTGCCAGCAGTTTAATGGAGAAAGAGACCCAGTACTTC	CASSLMEKETQYF
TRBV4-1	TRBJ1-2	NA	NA	TGCGCCAGCAGCCAAGAAGGGGTGGTTTACGGCTACACCTTC	CASSQEGVVYGYTF
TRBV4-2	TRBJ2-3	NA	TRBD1	TGTGCCAGCAGCCAAGAACCGGGACAGGGATCAGATACGCAGTATTTT	CASSQEPGQGSDTQYF
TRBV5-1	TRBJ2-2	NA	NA	TGCGCCAGCAGCTTGGGACTAGACAAACGGTCGAACACCGGGGAGCTGTTTTTT	CASSLGLDKRSNTGELFF
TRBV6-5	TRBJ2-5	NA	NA	TGTGCCAGCAGTTACGGCAGAGACCAAGAGACCCAGTACTTC	CASSYGRDQETQYF
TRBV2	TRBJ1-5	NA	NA	TGTGCCAGCAGCACCGGGACATATAGCAATCAGCCCCAGCATTTT	CASSTGTYSNQPQHF
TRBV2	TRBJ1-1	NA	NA	TGTGCCAGCAGCGAAGTTGCGTCCCTGATAGACACTGAAGCTTTCTTT	CASSEVASLIDTEAFF
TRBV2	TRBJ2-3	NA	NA	TGTGCCAGCAGTGCGGAGAGAAACACAGATACGCAGTATTTT	CASSAERNTDTQYF
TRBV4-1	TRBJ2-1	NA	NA	TGCGCCAGCAGCCAAGTAGGGGGGCCTGGTGAGCAGTTCTTC	CASSQVGGPGEQFF